The TCR beta chain under discussion was sequenced for a study of cytomegalovirus exposure and HLA in healthy donors. Study-wide results and limits: Later analysis revealed greater clonal expansion in HLA-associated TCR beta chains than in equally common others.

This PCR relied on a set of 60 Vbeta primers and 13 Jbeta primers. Sequencing was performed with immunoSEQ multiplex PCR; in TCRdb, only in-frame clones are kept and a portion is missing. The data hold around 210,000 clones, with around 77% observed a single time. This clone was detected only once. As yet, its antigen is unknown. Other DNA variants within this sample encode the same CDR3. J lost 6 bases, V lost 3 bases, and 5 bases had no gene match. The CDR3 consists of 15 residues. The germline V gene has CDR1 ENHRY and CDR2 SYGVKD. The sample taken for sequencing was PBMCs. This chain connects TRBV10-3 to TRBJ1-4; 9 bases agree with TRBD1. The origin of this receptor is a woman in her twenties or thirties in good health and CMV-seronegative. The CDR3 sequence: CAISDSGTGYEKLFF. CDR3 in DNA: TGTGCCATCAGTGACTCCGGGACAGGGTATGAAAAACTGTTTTTT.